This TCR beta chain was sequenced for a study of Ad26.COV2.S vaccination and SARS-CoV-2 variants. Treatment of the sample: 15 to 20 received Ad26.COV2.S at low or high dose, single or two shots; 5 received placebo; per-sample allocation not given. Collection of the samples took place on day 63 after the first injection of vaccine or placebo. This CDR3 is built from 16 residues. V was pared by 2 bases and J by 4 bases, with 6 bases of the junction left unmatched. Germline V gives CDR1 MDHEN, CDR2 SYDVKM. Study findings and constraints: Comparability of non-spike TCR breadth was observed across vaccine and placebo recipients.

Measured with immunoSEQ multiplex PCR; TCRdb has only the in-frame clones, and not every one. This table holds under 600,000 clones, approximately 90% found once. On this clone: Its antigen is as yet unknown.

The sample was peripheral blood, taken in a trial of Ad26.COV2.S vaccine versus placebo. This sequence joins TRBV28 and TRBJ2-2; 8 nucleotides line up with TRBD1. The receptor was isolated from a person aged 18-60 years who received the Ad26.COV2.S COVID-19 vaccine or a placebo. The CDR3 region has the DNA TGTGCCAGCAGTTTACCATCAGGGGGCAGCACCGGGGAGCTGTTTTTT. Translation gives CASSLPSGGSTGELFF.